A selection of T cell receptor beta chains follows, all from one sample in a study of blood T cell repertoires in COVID-19. The protocol was immunoSEQ multiplex PCR, while the TCRdb copy is restricted to in-frame clones and leaves out a portion. This table has 450,000 to 500,000 clones, around 85% appearing once. Material for sequencing was peripheral blood. These receptor sequences come from a human donor in a cohort sampled during active COVID-19. Each CDR3 is given without its conserved first and last residue. The D gene is left open where the match is weak. Not all rows give a size; the values are once, few, many and, for expanded clones, a class.

TRBD1,.,TRBJ2-7,TRBV19,ASSGSDRGGSAEQY
.,once,TRBJ2-7,TRBV28,ASSQTGYEQY
.,.,TRBJ1-5,TRBV6-1,ASSDRFNQPQH
TRBD1,.,TRBJ1-4,TRBV28,ASSLPGQGLWKLF
TRBD1,.,TRBJ1-2,TRBV12-3/TRBV12-4,ASRMGQSYGYT
TRBD1,.,TRBJ1-4,TRBV4-2,ASSQGGYRGADEKLF
.,once,TRBJ2-7,TRBV30,AWSVFRVLESHEQY
TRBD1,.,TRBJ2-7,TRBV27,ASSPDRGYEQY
.,.,TRBJ1-4,TRBV19,AAGNSGRGAGEIEEKLF
.,.,TRBJ2-3,TRBV7-2,ASSSPGAGVGPDTQY
TRBD1,.,TRBJ2-1,TRBV28,ASTIEEDRAHNEQF
.,.,TRBJ1-6,TRBV6-5,ASSRESYNSPLH
.,.,TRBJ1-1,TRBV20-1,SAIRESSF
.,.,TRBJ1-6,TRBV7-2,ASSFRRGNSPLH
TRBD2,.,TRBJ2-3,TRBV7-3,ASSFGTITDTQY
.,once,TRBJ2-7,TRBV29-1,SAKRATLNEQY
TRBD1,.,TRBJ2-3,TRBV19,ASSLGTGGSDTQY
TRBD1,.,TRBJ1-2,TRBV5-5,ASSAYDRELGYT
TRBD1,.,TRBJ2-2,TRBV30,AWSVRGQWLF
.,few,TRBJ2-2,TRBV5-3,ARSARTVVGVWPTGELF
.,.,TRBJ2-5,TRBV5-1,ASSLDSIQETQY
TRBD1,.,TRBJ1-5,TRBV9,ASSVGQGQNQPQH